This T cell receptor beta chain was retrieved from a study of monozygotic twins with inflammatory bowel disease. General study results and limits: Inverse Simpson values showed less TCRbeta diversity in IBD patients than in their healthy co-twins. Among patients, repertoires may have gained variability from differing immunosuppressive treatments.

A template switching step added UMIs, each with a 6-nucleotide sample barcode. Using the 5' RACE reads, TCRdb records one entry per CDR3 protein without DNA. The table lists some 150,000 distinct CDR3 sequences, with around 7.2% in the top ten. Concerning this clonotype itself: The antigen is unknown.

The receptor's source is a human donor with ulcerative colitis or Crohn's disease, or a healthy co-twin of an affected twin (not recorded which). The sample consisted of blood.

The CDR3 here is CASSPGQAFAANTQYF. This chain uses TRBV5-8 with TRBJ2-3; TCRdb outputs TRBD1, but without DNA this stays unchecked. The length of the CDR3 is 16 residues. CDR1 and CDR2 from the germline V gene are SGHTS and YDEGEE.